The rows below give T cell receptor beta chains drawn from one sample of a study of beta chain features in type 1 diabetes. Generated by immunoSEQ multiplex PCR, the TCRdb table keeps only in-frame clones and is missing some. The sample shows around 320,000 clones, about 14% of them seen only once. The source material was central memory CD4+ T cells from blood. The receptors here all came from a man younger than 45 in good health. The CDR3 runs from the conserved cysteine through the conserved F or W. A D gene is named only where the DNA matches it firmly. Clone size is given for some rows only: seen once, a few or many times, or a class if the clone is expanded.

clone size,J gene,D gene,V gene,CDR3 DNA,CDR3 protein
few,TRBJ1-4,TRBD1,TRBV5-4,TGTGCCAGCAGCTTGGCCGGGACAGGAACCGCAACTAATGAAAAACTGTTTTTT,CASSLAGTGTATNEKLFF
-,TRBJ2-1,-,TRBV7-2,TGTGCCAGCAGCTTAGCACTTGGTTTCTACAATGAGCAGTTCTTC,CASSLALGFYNEQFF
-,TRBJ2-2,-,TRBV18,TGTGCCAGCTCACCAACTGGCGGGGAGCTGTTTTTT,CASSPTGGELFF
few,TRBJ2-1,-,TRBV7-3,TGTGCCAGCAGCCCAGACAGGGAGGTTAGATTCAATGAGCAGTTCTTC,CASSPDREVRFNEQFF
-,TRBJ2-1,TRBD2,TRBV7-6,TGTGCCAGCAGCTTAGCGGGGGGGGCCTACAATGAGCAGTTCTTC,CASSLAGGAYNEQFF
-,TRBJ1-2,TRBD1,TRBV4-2,TGTGCCAGCAGCCAAGTTGCGGGACAGGGGGCTGGCTACACCTTC,CASSQVAGQGAGYTF
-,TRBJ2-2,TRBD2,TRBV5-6,TGTGCCAGCAGCTCGGGACTAGCGGGAGGAACCGGGGAGCTGTTTTTT,CASSSGLAGGTGELFF
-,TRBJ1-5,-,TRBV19,TGTGCCAGTAGTATAGAAGGACAAAATAGCAATCAGCCCCAGCATTTT,CASSIEGQNSNQPQHF
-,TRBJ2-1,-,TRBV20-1,TGCAGTGCTAGTACATCGGCTGAGCAGTTCTTC,CSASTSAEQFF
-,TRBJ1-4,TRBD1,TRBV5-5,TGTGCCAGCAGCTTGCTGTTCGACAGGGATAATGAAAAACTGTTTTTT,CASSLLFDRDNEKLFF
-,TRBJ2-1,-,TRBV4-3,TGCGCCAGCAGCCTTAGCGGAGCCGACAATGAGCAGTTCTTC,CASSLSGADNEQFF
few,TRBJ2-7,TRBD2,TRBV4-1,TGCGCCAGCAGCCAGACGACTAGCGGGGGCTACGAGCAGTACTTC,CASSQTTSGGYEQYF
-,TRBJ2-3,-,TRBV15,TGTGCCACCAGCAGAAAAAGCACAGATACGCAGTATTTT,CATSRKSTDTQYF